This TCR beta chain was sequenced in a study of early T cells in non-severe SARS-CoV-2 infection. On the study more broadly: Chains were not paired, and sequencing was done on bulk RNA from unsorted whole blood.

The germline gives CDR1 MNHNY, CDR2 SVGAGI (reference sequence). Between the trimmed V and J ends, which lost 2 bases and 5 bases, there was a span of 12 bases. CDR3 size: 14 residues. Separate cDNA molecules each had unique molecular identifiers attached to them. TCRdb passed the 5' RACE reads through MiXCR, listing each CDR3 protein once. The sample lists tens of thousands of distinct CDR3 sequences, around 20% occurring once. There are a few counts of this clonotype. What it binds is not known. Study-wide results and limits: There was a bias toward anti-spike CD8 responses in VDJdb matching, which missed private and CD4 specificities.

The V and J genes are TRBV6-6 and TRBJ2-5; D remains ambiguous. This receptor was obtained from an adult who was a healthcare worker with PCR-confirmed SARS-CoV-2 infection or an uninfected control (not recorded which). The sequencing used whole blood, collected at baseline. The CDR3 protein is CASSYVRHTETQYF. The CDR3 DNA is TGTGCCAGCAGTTACGTGCGGCATACCGAGACCCAGTACTTC.